The 13 T cell receptor beta chains given below trace back to one sample, sequenced in a study of blood T cell repertoires in COVID-19. The data were produced by immunoSEQ multiplex PCR, yet TCRdb's version contains in-frame clones alone and is incomplete. The sample records some 45,000 clones, about 86% being singletons. The sample taken for sequencing was peripheral blood. The receptor source for this set is a man between 65 and 85 years old with acute or convalescent COVID-19.

The V gene is TRBV27, the J gene TRBJ2-2; TRBD1 agrees at 7 bases. CDR1 is MNHEY and CDR2 is SMNVEV in the germline V gene (reference sequence). The CDR3 runs 17 residues. Unmatched junction bases numbered 12, after V lost 6 bases and J lost 2 bases. Here the CDR3 DNA reads TGTGCCAGCAGCCCTCAAAGATTAGGGGGCAACACCGGGGAGCTGTTTTTT. Its protein is CASSPQRLGGNTGELFF.

Here the CDR3 reads CASSVGQNNSPLHF. The CDR3 bases are TGTGCCAGCAGCGTGGGACAGAATAATTCACCCCTCCACTTT. The V call is TRBV7-6, the J call TRBJ1-6; 7 nucleotides agree with TRBD1. The CDR3 sequence is 14 residues long. Germline V gives CDR1 SGHVS, CDR2 FNYEAQ. V gave up 5 bases and J gave up 5 bases; unmatched junction bases: 3.

The chain is built from TRBV6-2 or TRBV6-3 and TRBJ1-2; D is unresolved. V lost 0 bases and J 5 bases, leaving 13 bases between the germline ends. Germline V CDR1 and CDR2: MNHEY, SVGEGT. This CDR3 contains 15 residues. The CDR3 DNA reads TGTGCCAGCAGTTACTCCGGGCGGGAACATTATGGCTACACCTTC. Its translation is CASSYSGREHYGYTF.

This sequence joins TRBV5-1 and TRBJ2-5; D remains ambiguous. The germline V gene encodes CDR1 SGHRS and CDR2 YFSETQ. Trimming took 1 base from V and 1 from J, leaving 14 bases between them. The CDR3 runs to 16 residues. CDR3 bases: TGCGCCAGCAGCTTGAGAGTCGCGCGAATCCAAGAGACCCAGTACTTC. Its translation: CASSLRVARIQETQYF.

J is TRBJ2-3 and V is TRBV7-3; 8 positions match TRBD2. The V and J ends lost 4 bases and 0 bases, in that order; junction bases with no gene match: 0. Germline CDR1 and CDR2: SGHTA and FQGTGA. CDR3 size: 14 residues. CDR3 amino acids: CASSSSGSTDTQYF. CDR3 bases: TGTGCCAGCAGCTCTAGCGGGAGCACAGATACGCAGTATTTT.

The rearrangement uses TRBV5-1 and TRBJ1-2, with 8 bases identical to TRBD1. Germline V gene lookup returns CDR1 SGHRS and CDR2 YFSETQ. The J segment lost 3 bases and the V segment lost 5 bases, leaving 6 bases of the junction unmatched. The CDR3 spans 14 residues. CDR3: CASRPTGDDYGYTF. CDR3 DNA: TGCGCCAGCAGGCCGACAGGGGACGACTATGGCTACACCTTC.

J is TRBJ2-3 and V is TRBV2; 8 positions agree with TRBD2. The V segment lost 8 bases and the J segment 6 bases; nucleotides outside the gene matches: 10. CDR3 length: 14 amino acids. Germline-derived CDR1 and CDR2 are SNHLY and FYNNEI. CDR3 sequence reads: CASRGGTGGDTQYF. The DNA of the CDR3 is TGTGCCAGCCGCGGGGGCACGGGAGGGGATACGCAGTATTTT.

The CDR3 spells CASSASGRSYNEQFF. In DNA form, the CDR3 reads TGTGCCAGTAGTGCTAGCGGCCGCTCCTACAATGAGCAGTTCTTC. V is TRBV19 and J is TRBJ2-1, with 7 bases matching TRBD2. Trimming removed 5 bases from V and 0 bases from J; junction bases left unmatched: 4. This CDR3 has 15 amino acids. The germline gives CDR1 LNHDA, CDR2 SQIVND (reference sequence).

V is TRBV5-4 and J is TRBJ2-3, with 8 bases that match TRBD1. CDR3 length equals 16 residues. From germline, CDR1 is SGHNT and CDR2 YYREEE (reference sequence). The ends lost 0 bases at V and 4 bases at J; junction bases unmatched: 7. As DNA, the CDR3 is TGTGCCAGCAGCTTGGACCGGACAGGGCCAGCAGATACGCAGTATTTT. Translated, it gives CASSLDRTGPADTQYF.

This clone was seen only once. This chain uses TRBV5-8 with TRBJ2-5; D is uncertain. Germline V CDR1 and CDR2: SGHTS, YDEGEE. With 0 bases removed from V and 1 base from J, the gap between germline ends came to 7 bases. The CDR3 length is 14 residues. The CDR3 nucleotides are TGTGCCAGCAGCTTGGGGGCTGTCCAAGAGACCCAGTACTTC. Translating gives CASSLGAVQETQYF.

The V gene is TRBV29-1, the J gene TRBJ1-2; D gene unclear. Per the germline V gene, CDR1 is SQVTM and CDR2 is ANQGSEA. The CDR3 totals 11 residues. The V end lost 5 bases, the J end lost 0 bases, and 4 bases lay between the germline ends. The CDR3 spells CSVLSNYGYTF. The CDR3 DNA follows: TGCAGCGTTTTATCTAACTATGGCTACACCTTC.

This chain joins TRBV5-6 and TRBJ2-2; D uncertain. CDR1 SGHDT and CDR2 YYEEEE come from the germline V gene. The V end was cut by 4 bases, the J end by 5 bases, with 6 bases between. This CDR3 is 12 amino acids long. The CDR3 reads CASSTVTGELFF. The CDR3 DNA follows: TGTGCCAGCAGCACGGTTACCGGGGAGCTGTTTTTT. Filled out from reference TRBV5-6 and TRBJ2-2, the complete variable domain reads DAGVTQSPTHLIKTRGQQVTLRCSPKSGHDTVSWYQQALGQGPQFIFQYYEEEERQRGNFPDRFSGHQFPNYSSELNVNALLLGDSALYLCASSTVTGELFFGEGSRLTVL.

The gene calls are TRBV27 and TRBJ2-1, with a possible D match to TRBD1 (6 bases). The germline V gene has CDR1 MNHEY and CDR2 SMNVEV (reference sequence). The CDR3 sequence is 15 residues long. Trimming took 6 bases from V and 3 from J, leaving 15 bases between them. The CDR3: CASSTDRQGYNEQFF. The DNA for the CDR3 is TGTGCCAGCAGCACCGACAGGCAAGGCTACAATGAGCAGTTCTTC.